The next 4 T cell receptor beta chains were all read from a single sample in a study of a mutant IDH1 vaccine in newly diagnosed glioma. Time point here: week 47, end of study. Every single dose of the vaccine, 300 ug of mutant IDH1 20-mer peptide, came with topical imiquimod. Sequencing used immunoSEQ multiplex PCR; TCRdb keeps in-frame clones, though not all of them. The sample gives fewer than 85,000 clones, approximately 75% of which show up once; 4% to 5.5% is in the top ten. Their antigens are not known. The input for sequencing was PBMCs, taken from a glioma patient whose treatment included an IDH1 peptide vaccine. The receptors derive from a man aged 40-50 years with glioma.

This chain connects TRBV2 to TRBJ1-2; a weak D match, TRBD1 (6 bases). With 4 bases removed from V and 7 bases from J, the gap between germline ends came to 22 bases. Germline CDR1 SNHLY, CDR2 FYNNEI. The CDR3 extends over 16 amino acids. Here the CDR3 reads CASSVFRTVGRAGYTF. Written as DNA, the CDR3 is TGTGCCAGCAGTGTATTTAGGACAGTGGGTAGGGCTGGCTACACCTTC.

The V and J genes are TRBV11-2 and TRBJ2-5, with 8 bases aligning to TRBD1. V shed 8 bases, J shed 6 bases, and the junction held 8 bases outside the gene matches. CDR3 size: 13 residues. Germline loops: CDR1 SGHAT, CDR2 FQNNGV. This CDR3 is CASGYTGGKTQYF. CDR3 sequence (DNA): TGTGCCAGCGGATATACAGGGGGAAAGACCCAGTACTTC.

This rearrangement joins TRBV6-5 to TRBJ1-5; 7 positions agree with TRBD1. The CDR3 extends over 14 amino acids. The germline gives CDR1 MNHEY, CDR2 SVGAGI. Trimming took 9 bases from V and 2 from J; bases not matched to a gene: 7. CDR3: CASSRGSGNQPQHF. The CDR3, as DNA: TGTGCCAGTAGCAGGGGGTCAGGCAATCAGCCCCAGCATTTT.

The chain employs TRBV7-9 and TRBJ1-1, with D perhaps TRBD1 (6 bases). The germline CDR1 and CDR2 sequences are SEHNR and FQNEAQ (reference sequence). V was trimmed by 3 bases and J by 6 bases, leaving 17 bases between them. The CDR3 runs to 15 residues. DNA of the CDR3: TGTGCCAGCAGCTTGTCAGGGGAGACATTCCCTGAAGCTTTCTTT. Its protein is CASSLSGETFPEAFF.